This entry lists 25 T cell receptor beta chains sequenced from one sample in a study of control samples from healthy donors and cancer patients. The repertoire was sequenced with immunoSEQ multiplex PCR; TCRdb's copy has only in-frame clones and lacks some. Seen here are 65,000 to 70,000 clones, about four fifths observed once, and the top ten hold about 3.1%. The specimen was PBMCs. Every receptor here comes from a woman in her fifties or sixties with lung cancer.

V is TRBV2 and J is TRBJ1-2; 9 bases line up with TRBD1. The germline gives CDR1 SNHLY, CDR2 FYNNEI. The CDR3 loop spans 14 amino acids. V was clipped by 4 bases and J by 0 bases; unmatched bases: 0. CDR3 sequence reads: CASSGQGANYGYTF. CDR3 sequence (DNA): TGTGCCAGCAGTGGACAGGGGGCTAACTATGGCTACACCTTC. The variable domain in full, with the rest retrieved from reference TRBV2 and TRBJ1-2, is EPEVTQTPSHQVTQMGQEVILRCVPISNHLYFYWYRQILGQKVEFLVSFYNNEISEKSEIFDDQFSVERPDGSNFTLKIRSTKLEDSAMYFCASSGQGANYGYTFGSGTRLTVV.

V is TRBV9 and J is TRBJ2-1, with 8 bases matching TRBD1. The V gene's germline CDR1 is SGDLS and CDR2 YYNGEE. V shed 2 bases and J 5 bases; nucleotides not matched to a gene: 3. CDR3 length equals 14 residues. CDR3 nucleotide sequence: TGTGCCAGCAGCGTCCGGGACAGGAACAATGAGCAGTTCTTC. Its translation is CASSVRDRNNEQFF.

The chain has TRBV7-2 and TRBJ1-1; D is possibly TRBD1 (5 bases). The germline CDR1 and CDR2 sequences are SGHTA and FQGNSA. Trimming pared 3 bases from V and 4 bases from J, leaving 15 bases between. The CDR3 spans 15 residues. The CDR3 nucleotides are TGTGCCAGCAGCTTGTTTAAGGGGTCGGGCACTGAAGCTTTCTTT. Translation: CASSLFKGSGTEAFF.

The chain has TRBV10-3 and TRBJ2-7, with D possibly matching TRBD1 (6 bases). CDR3 size: 15 residues. Germline loops: CDR1 ENHRY, CDR2 SYGVKD. Deletions cut 2 bases from V and 2 bases from J, with 13 bases between. CDR3 DNA: TGTGCCATCAGTGAGGGGGGACATGTCACCTACGAGCAGTACTTC. Protein product: CAISEGGHVTYEQYF.

The chain uses TRBV2 and TRBJ1-6, with D perhaps matching TRBD1 (5 bases). The CDR3 is 14 amino acids. With 7 bases removed from V and 4 bases from J, the gap between germline ends came to 11 bases. Germline CDR1 and CDR2: SNHLY and FYNNEI. The DNA for the CDR3 is TGTGCCAGCAACCAGGGAAATTATAATTCACCCCTCCACTTT. Amino acid sequence: CASNQGNYNSPLHF.

In its sample, this clone ranks as medium-sized. CDR3 protein: CATSRANEKLFF. CDR3 DNA sequence: TGTGCCACCAGCAGAGCCAATGAAAAACTGTTTTTT. The rearrangement joins TRBV15 to TRBJ1-4; no definite D call. The V end was cut by 1 base, the J end by 5 bases, with 2 bases between. From germline, CDR1 is LNHNV and CDR2 YYDKDF (reference sequence). The CDR3 has 12 amino acids.

The chain links TRBV28 to TRBJ2-3, with D perhaps given as TRBD1 or TRBD2 (5 bases each). The CDR3 has 15 amino acids. V was trimmed by 1 base and J by 7 bases, leaving 15 bases between them. In germline, CDR1 is MDHEN, CDR2 SYDVKM. The CDR3 coding sequence is TGTGCCAGCAGTTTATCGCAACCGGGACCAAATACGCAGTATTTT. Its translation: CASSLSQPGPNTQYF.

This chain connects TRBV2 to TRBJ2-7, with D uncertain. This CDR3 is built from 13 residues. Germline V gene data show CDR1 as SNHLY and CDR2 as FYNNEI. V was trimmed by 4 bases and J by 5 bases, leaving 12 bases between them. The CDR3 here is CASSAQLTHEQYF. CDR3 nucleotides: TGTGCCAGCAGTGCTCAGCTTACCCACGAGCAGTACTTC.

The rearrangement uses TRBV7-2 and TRBJ2-3; 9 bases map to TRBD2. The CDR3 has 17 residues. Trimming cost V 1 base and J 2 bases; bases outside gene matches: 7. Germline-derived CDR1 and CDR2 are SGHTA and FQGNSA. The CDR3 nucleotides are TGTGCCAGCAGCTTAGAATGGACTAGCGACTACACAGATACGCAGTATTTT. As protein: CASSLEWTSDYTDTQYF.

The chain combines TRBV13 with TRBJ2-7, with D uncertain. This CDR3 has 13 residues. Trimming took off 0 bases at V and 0 bases at J, with 3 bases between the two ends. CDR1 is PRHDT and CDR2 is FYEKMQ in the germline V gene (reference sequence). The CDR3 DNA reads TGTGCCAGCAGCTTAGGGTCCTCCTACGAGCAGTACTTC. This sequence encodes CASSLGSSYEQYF.

In DNA form, the CDR3 reads TGTGCCAGCAGCCGCACGGGGTACTATGGCTACACCTTC. It codes for CASSRTGYYGYTF. The genes are TRBV13 and TRBJ1-2; no reliable D call. The CDR3 consists of 13 residues. CDR1 PRHDT and CDR2 FYEKMQ come from the germline V gene (reference sequence). Deletions cut 5 bases from V and 3 bases from J, with 10 bases between. The entire variable domain, with the rest obtained from reference TRBV13 and TRBJ1-2, is as follows: AAGVIQSPRHLIKEKRETATLKCYPIPRHDTVYWYQQGPGQDPQFLISFYEKMQSDKGSIPDRFSAQQFSDYHSELNMSSLELGDSALYFCASSRTGYYGYTFGSGTRLTVV.

This clone was recorded a few times. The rearrangement joins TRBV5-1 to TRBJ2-7; D ambiguous. V lost 0 bases and J 0 bases, leaving 4 bases between the germline ends. The length of the CDR3 is 13 residues. In germline, CDR1 is SGHRS, CDR2 YFSETQ. Here the CDR3 reads CASSLGHSYEQYF. The DNA for the CDR3 is TGCGCCAGCAGCTTGGGACACTCCTACGAGCAGTACTTC.

V gene TRBV5-1 combines with J gene TRBJ1-6; no definite D call. The CDR3 consists of 14 residues. The ends were cut back, 0 bases at V and 7 bases at J, with 8 bases in the middle. Germline V gene sequence: CDR1 SGHRS, CDR2 YFSETQ. Here the CDR3 DNA reads TGCGCCAGCAGCTTGGAAGGGAAGAATTCACCCCTCCACTTT. Translation gives CASSLEGKNSPLHF.

This sequence joins TRBV27 and TRBJ1-5; unclear D gene. Trimming took 5 bases from V and 5 from J, leaving 10 bases between them. CDR3 length equals 13 residues. Germline CDR1 MNHEY, CDR2 SMNVEV (reference sequence). In nucleotides, the CDR3 is TGTGCCAGCAGTCGAACCCCTTATCAGCCCCAGCATTTT. Translating gives CASSRTPYQPQHF.

In nucleotides, the CDR3 is TGTGCCAGTAGACCTCCAGGGTTTAAAGAAAAACTGTTTTTT. This encodes CASRPPGFKEKLFF. The chain is built from TRBV19 and TRBJ1-4; maybe TRBD1 (5 bases). The germline CDR1 and CDR2 sequences are LNHDA and SQIVND (reference sequence). The CDR3 has 14 residues. V was pared by 6 bases and J by 8 bases, with 16 bases between. The full variable domain, in which reference TRBV19 and TRBJ1-4 provide the parts outside the CDR3, is DGGITQSPKYLFRKEGQNVTLSCEQNLNHDAMYWYRQDPGQGLRLIYYSQIVNDFQKGDIAEGYSVSREKKESFPLTVTSAQKNPTAFYLCASRPPGFKEKLFFGSGTQLSVL.

J is TRBJ2-7 and V is TRBV12-3 or TRBV12-4; no clear D gene. The V and J ends lost 3 bases and 2 bases respectively, with 5 bases between them. The CDR3 length is 12 residues. The CDR3 region has the DNA TGTGCCAGCAGTTTTTACCCCTACGAGCAGTACTTC. Encoded protein: CASSFYPYEQYF.

This clone was recorded only once. The chain joins TRBV12-3 or TRBV12-4 to TRBJ2-7; D may be TRBD2 (5 bases). V lost 5 bases and J lost 4, with 9 bases in between. This CDR3 region has 12 residues. The CDR3 bases are TGTGCCAGCAGTGTCGAGGGTTACGAGCAGTACTTC. Translation gives CASSVEGYEQYF.

The rearrangement uses TRBV27 and TRBJ1-5; TRBD1 agrees at 8 bases. The CDR3 runs 14 residues. The J segment lost 7 bases and the V segment lost 5 bases, leaving 7 bases of the junction unmatched. Germline V lookup: CDR1 MNHEY, CDR2 SMNVEV (reference sequence). The CDR3 DNA reads TGTGCCAGCAGTCCCGGACAGGGAAGACAGCCCCAGCATTTT. Translation gives CASSPGQGRQPQHF.

This chain joins TRBV9 and TRBJ1-3, with 9 positions matching TRBD1. With 2 bases clipped from V and 0 bases from J, the junction kept 9 bases outside the gene matches. Germline V gene data show CDR1 as SGDLS and CDR2 as YYNGEE. The CDR3 runs to 18 residues. The CDR3 bases are TGTGCCAGCAGCGTTGAGGACAGGGGATATTACTCTGGAAACACCATATATTTT. The encoded protein is CASSVEDRGYYSGNTIYF.

This chain connects TRBV4-1 to TRBJ2-7; D is possibly TRBD1 (6 bases). CDR3 size: 14 residues. Germline values: CDR1 MGHRA, CDR2 YSYEKL. Trimming stripped 1 base from V and 1 base from J, with 8 bases between. This CDR3 is CASSQAQGSYEQYF. The CDR3 nucleotides read TGCGCCAGCAGCCAAGCACAGGGTTCCTACGAGCAGTACTTC.

This chain uses TRBV7-2 with TRBJ1-2, with 7 nucleotides matching TRBD1. This CDR3 region has 13 residues. Germline lookup yields CDR1 SGHTA and CDR2 FQGNSA. V was pared by 5 bases and J by 6 bases, with 6 bases of the junction left unmatched. This chain's CDR3 is CASSRTGANGYTF. In DNA form, the CDR3 reads TGTGCCAGCAGCCGTACAGGGGCCAATGGCTACACCTTC.

This clone was seen just once. CDR3 amino acids: CASSPTGLANYGYTF. DNA for the CDR3: TGTGCCAGCAGCCCGACAGGACTCGCTAACTATGGCTACACCTTC. The chain carries TRBV7-2 and TRBJ1-2, with D perhaps TRBD1 (6 bases). The CDR3 is 15 residues long. The germline V and J ends were trimmed by 5 bases and 0 bases, with 13 bases remaining between them. The germline V gene encodes CDR1 SGHTA and CDR2 FQGNSA.

The gene calls are TRBV4-2 and TRBJ2-2; maybe TRBD1 (6 bases). The germline CDR1 and CDR2 sequences are LGHNA and YNFKEQ. The V end was cut by 4 bases, the J end by 7 bases, with 16 bases between. This CDR3 spans 15 amino acids. CDR3 residues: CASSPLGDKGGELFF. DNA of the CDR3: TGTGCCAGCAGCCCCTTGGGGGACAAGGGCGGGGAGCTGTTTTTT.

The gene calls are TRBV27 and TRBJ2-3, with D maybe TRBD1 (5 bases). The germline CDR1 and CDR2 sequences are MNHEY and SMNVEV (reference sequence). This CDR3 region has 17 residues. With 3 bases removed from V and 0 bases from J, the gap between germline ends came to 16 bases. The DNA for the CDR3 is TGTGCCAGCAGTTTCCGCGAGCAGGGAACTAGCACAGATACGCAGTATTTT. This encodes CASSFREQGTSTDTQYF.

This chain joins TRBV9 and TRBJ2-1; TRBD2 matches 11 bases. V shed 2 bases, J shed 3 bases, and the junction held 7 bases outside the gene matches. The CDR3 spans 17 residues. The germline gives CDR1 SGDLS, CDR2 YYNGEE. This chain's CDR3 is CASSVLAGGPLYNEQFF. The CDR3 DNA reads as TGTGCCAGCAGCGTTCTAGCGGGGGGACCTCTCTACAATGAGCAGTTCTTC.